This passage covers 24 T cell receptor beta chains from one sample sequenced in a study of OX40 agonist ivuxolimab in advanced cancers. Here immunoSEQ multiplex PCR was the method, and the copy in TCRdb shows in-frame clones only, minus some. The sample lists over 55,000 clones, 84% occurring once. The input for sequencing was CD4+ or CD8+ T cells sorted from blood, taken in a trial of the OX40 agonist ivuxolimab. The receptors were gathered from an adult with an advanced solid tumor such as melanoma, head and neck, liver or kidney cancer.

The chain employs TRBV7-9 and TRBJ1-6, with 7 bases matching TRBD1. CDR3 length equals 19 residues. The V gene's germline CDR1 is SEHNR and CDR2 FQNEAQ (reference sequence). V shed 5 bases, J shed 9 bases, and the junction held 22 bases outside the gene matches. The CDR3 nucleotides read TGTGCCAGCAGCCAAGGGCCCTCTATGGAGGGGGCTTGGAGTTCACCCCTCCACTTT. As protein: CASSQGPSMEGAWSSPLHF.

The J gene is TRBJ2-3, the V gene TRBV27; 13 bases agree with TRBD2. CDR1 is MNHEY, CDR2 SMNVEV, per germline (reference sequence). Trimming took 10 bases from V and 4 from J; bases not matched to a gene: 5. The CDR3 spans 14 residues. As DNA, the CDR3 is TGTGCCACCGGGACTAGCGGGAACCCAGATACGCAGTATTTT. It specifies CATGTSGNPDTQYF.

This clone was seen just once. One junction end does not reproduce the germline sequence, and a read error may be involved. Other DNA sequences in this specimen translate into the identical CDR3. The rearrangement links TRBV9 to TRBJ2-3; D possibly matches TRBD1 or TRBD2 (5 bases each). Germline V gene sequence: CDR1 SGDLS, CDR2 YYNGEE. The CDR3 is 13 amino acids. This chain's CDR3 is CASSSGTTDTQYF. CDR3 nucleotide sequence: TGTGCCAGCAGCTCTGGGACGACAGATACACAGTATTTT.

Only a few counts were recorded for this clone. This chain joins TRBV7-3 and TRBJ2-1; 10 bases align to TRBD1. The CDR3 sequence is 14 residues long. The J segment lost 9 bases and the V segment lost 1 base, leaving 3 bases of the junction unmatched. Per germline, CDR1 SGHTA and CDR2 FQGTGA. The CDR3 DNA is TGTGCCAGCAGCTTAAGACAGGGGGCAGGTGAGCAGTTCTTC. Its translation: CASSLRQGAGEQFF.

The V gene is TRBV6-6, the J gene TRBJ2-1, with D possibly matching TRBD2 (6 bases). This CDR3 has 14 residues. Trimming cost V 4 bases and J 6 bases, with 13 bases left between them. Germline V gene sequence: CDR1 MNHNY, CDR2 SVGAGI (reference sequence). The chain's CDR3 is CASSFLSSANEQFF. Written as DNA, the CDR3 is TGTGCCAGCAGTTTCCTCTCTAGCGCCAATGAGCAGTTCTTC.

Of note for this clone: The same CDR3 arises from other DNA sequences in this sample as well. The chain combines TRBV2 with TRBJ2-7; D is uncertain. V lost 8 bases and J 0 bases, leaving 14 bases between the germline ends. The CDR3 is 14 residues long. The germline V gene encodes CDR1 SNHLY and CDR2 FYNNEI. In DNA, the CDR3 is TGTGCCAGCTCAGAAGGCTCACTCTCCTACGAGCAGTACTTC. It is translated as CASSEGSLSYEQYF.

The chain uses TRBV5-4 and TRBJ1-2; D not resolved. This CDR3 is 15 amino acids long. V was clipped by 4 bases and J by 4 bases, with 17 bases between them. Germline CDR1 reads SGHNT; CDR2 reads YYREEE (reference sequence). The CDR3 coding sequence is TGTGCCAGCAGCCCGGGCCCCACAGCACTCTATGGCTACACCTTC. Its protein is CASSPGPTALYGYTF.

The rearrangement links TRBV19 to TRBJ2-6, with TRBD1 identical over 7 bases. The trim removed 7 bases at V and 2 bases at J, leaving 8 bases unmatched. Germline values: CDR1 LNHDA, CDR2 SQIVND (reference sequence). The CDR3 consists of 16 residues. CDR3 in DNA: TGTGCCAGTAACCGGGACAGACAAGCTGGGGCCAACGTCCTGACTTTC. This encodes CASNRDRQAGANVLTF.

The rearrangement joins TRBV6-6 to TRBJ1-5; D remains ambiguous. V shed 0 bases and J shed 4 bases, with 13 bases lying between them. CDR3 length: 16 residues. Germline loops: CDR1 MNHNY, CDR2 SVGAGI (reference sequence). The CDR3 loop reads CASSYSSRARNQPQHF. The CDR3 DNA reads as TGTGCCAGCAGTTACTCTTCCCGGGCACGTAATCAGCCCCAGCATTTT.

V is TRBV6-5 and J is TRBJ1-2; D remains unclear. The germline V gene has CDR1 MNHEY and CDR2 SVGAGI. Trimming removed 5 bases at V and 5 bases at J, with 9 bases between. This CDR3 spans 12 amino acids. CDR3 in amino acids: CASSSRVYGYTF. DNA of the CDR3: TGTGCCAGCAGTAGTAGAGTATATGGCTACACCTTC.

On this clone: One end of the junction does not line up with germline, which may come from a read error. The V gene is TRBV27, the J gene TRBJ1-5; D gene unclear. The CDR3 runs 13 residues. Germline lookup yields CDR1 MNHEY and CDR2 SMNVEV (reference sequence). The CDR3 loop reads CASGKGSDQPQHF. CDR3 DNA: TGTGCCAGCGGAAAGGGTAGCGATCAGCCCCAGCATTTT.

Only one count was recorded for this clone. The CDR3 spells CASSSQGAVRADTQYF. Written as DNA, the CDR3 is TGTGCCAGCAGCTCGCAGGGGGCCGTGCGGGCAGATACGCAGTATTTT. The chain recombines TRBV5-5 with TRBJ2-3; 8 bases align to TRBD1. Germline CDR1 SGHKS, CDR2 YYEKEE (reference sequence). V trimming: 3 bases; J trimming: 4 bases; junction bases outside the gene matches: 10. This CDR3 is built from 16 residues.

The CDR3 loop is CASSTERSSYNEQFF. CDR3 nucleotide sequence: TGCGCCAGCAGCACCGAGCGGAGCTCCTACAATGAGCAGTTCTTC. The gene calls are TRBV5-1 and TRBJ2-1; D possibly corresponds to TRBD2 (5 bases). The length of the CDR3 is 15 residues. Germline V lookup: CDR1 SGHRS, CDR2 YFSETQ. The V and J ends lost 4 bases and 0 bases respectively, with 11 bases between them. The full variable domain, in which reference TRBV5-1 and TRBJ2-1 provide the parts outside the CDR3, is KAGVTQTPRYLIKTRGQQVTLSCSPISGHRSVSWYQQTPGQGLQFLFEYFSETQRNKGNFPGRFSGRQFSNSRSEMNVSTLELGDSALYLCASSTERSSYNEQFFGPGTRLTVL.

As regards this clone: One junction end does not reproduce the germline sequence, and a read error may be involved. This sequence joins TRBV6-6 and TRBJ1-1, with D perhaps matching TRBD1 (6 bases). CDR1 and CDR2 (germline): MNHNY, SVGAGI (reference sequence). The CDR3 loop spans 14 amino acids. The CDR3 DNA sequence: TGTGCCGGCAGGGGAGGGTCAATGAACACTGAAGCTTTCTTT. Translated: CAGRGGSMNTEAFF.

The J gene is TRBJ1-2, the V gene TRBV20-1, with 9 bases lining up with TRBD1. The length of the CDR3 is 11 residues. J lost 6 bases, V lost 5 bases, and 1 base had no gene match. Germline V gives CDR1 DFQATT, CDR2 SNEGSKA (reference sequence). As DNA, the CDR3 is TGCAGTGCTGGGGACAGGGATGGCTACACCTTC. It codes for CSAGDRDGYTF.

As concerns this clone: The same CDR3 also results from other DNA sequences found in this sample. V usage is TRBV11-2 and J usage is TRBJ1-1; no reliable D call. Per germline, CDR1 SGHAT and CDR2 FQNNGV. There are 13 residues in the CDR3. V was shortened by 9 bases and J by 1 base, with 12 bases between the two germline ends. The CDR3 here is CASMRTANTEAFF. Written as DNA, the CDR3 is TGTGCCAGTATGAGAACAGCGAACACTGAAGCTTTCTTT.

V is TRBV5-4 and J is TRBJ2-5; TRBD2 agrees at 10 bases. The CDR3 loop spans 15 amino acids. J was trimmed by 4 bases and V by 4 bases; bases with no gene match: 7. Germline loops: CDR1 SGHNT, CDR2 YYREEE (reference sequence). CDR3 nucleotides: TGTGCCAGCAGCACGTGGGTAGCGGGGGGAGAGACCCAGTACTTC. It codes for CASSTWVAGGETQYF. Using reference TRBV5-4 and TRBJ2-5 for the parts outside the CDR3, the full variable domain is ETGVTQSPTHLIKTRGQQVTLRCSSQSGHNTVSWYQQALGQGPQFIFQYYREEENGRGNFPPRFSGLQFPNYSSELNVNALELDDSALYLCASSTWVAGGETQYFGPGTRLLVL.

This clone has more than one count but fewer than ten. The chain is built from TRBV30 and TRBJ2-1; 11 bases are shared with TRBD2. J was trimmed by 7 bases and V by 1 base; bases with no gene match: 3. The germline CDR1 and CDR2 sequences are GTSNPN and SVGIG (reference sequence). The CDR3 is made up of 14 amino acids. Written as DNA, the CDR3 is TGTGCCTGGAGTGGACTAGCGGGATTTAATGAGCAGTTCTTC. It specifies CAWSGLAGFNEQFF.

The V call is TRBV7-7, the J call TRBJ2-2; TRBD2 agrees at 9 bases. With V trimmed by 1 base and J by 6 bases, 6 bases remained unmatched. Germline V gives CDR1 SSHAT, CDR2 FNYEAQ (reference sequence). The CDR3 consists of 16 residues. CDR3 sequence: CASSLVGASGAGELFF. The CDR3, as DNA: TGTGCCAGCAGCTTAGTTGGAGCTAGCGGGGCCGGGGAGCTGTTTTTT. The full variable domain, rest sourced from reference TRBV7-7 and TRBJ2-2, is GAGVSQSPRYKVTKRGQDVTLRCDPISSHATLYWYQQALGQGPEFLTYFNYEAQPDKSGLPSDRFSAERPEGSISTLTIQRTEQRDSAMYRCASSLVGASGAGELFFGEGSRLTVL.

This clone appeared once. The CDR3 reads CARSHAWDTTYEQYF. The CDR3 coding sequence is TGTGCCAGAAGCCACGCCTGGGACACTACCTACGAGCAGTACTTC. V and J are TRBV5-3 and TRBJ2-7, with a weak D call TRBD1 (6 bases). TRBV5-3 is recorded as an ORF, its role being uncertain. V lost 4 bases to trimming and J lost 2 bases, with 16 bases between them. The CDR3 extends over 15 amino acids.

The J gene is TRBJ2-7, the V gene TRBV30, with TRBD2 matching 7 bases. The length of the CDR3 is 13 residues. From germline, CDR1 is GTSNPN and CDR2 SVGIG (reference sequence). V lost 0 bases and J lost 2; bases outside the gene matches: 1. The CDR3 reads CAWSVGGAYEQYF. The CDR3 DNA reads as TGTGCCTGGAGTGTGGGGGGGGCCTACGAGCAGTACTTC.

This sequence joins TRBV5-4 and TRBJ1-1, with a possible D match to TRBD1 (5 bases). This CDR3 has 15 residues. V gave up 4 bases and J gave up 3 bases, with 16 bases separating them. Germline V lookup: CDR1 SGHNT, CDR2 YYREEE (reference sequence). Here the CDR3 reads CASSTRPGTYTEAFF. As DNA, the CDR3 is TGTGCCAGCAGCACCCGGCCGGGGACTTACACTGAAGCTTTCTTT.

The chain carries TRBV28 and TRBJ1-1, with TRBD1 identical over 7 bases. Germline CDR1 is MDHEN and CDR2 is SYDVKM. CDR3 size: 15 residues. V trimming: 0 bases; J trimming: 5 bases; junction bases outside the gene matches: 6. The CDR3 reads CASSLWTTGNTEAFF. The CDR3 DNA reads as TGTGCCAGCAGTTTATGGACGACAGGGAATACTGAAGCTTTCTTT.

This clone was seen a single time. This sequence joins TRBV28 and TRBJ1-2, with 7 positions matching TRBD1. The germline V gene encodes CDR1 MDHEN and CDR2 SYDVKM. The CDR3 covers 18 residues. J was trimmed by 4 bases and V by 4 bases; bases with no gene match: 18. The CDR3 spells CASSSPTKRGPPPYGYTF. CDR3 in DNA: TGTGCCAGCAGTTCCCCAACAAAAAGGGGGCCTCCCCCCTATGGCTACACCTTC.